The present T cell receptor (beta chain) was sequenced within a study of radiotherapy plus CTLA-4 blockade in lung cancer. At the level of the study: Objective response rate was around 19%; disease control rate, around 33%.

This clone has only one observation. No antigen is known for it. Produced via immunoSEQ multiplex PCR; TCRdb's table is partial and in-frame only. The sample carries tens of thousands of clones, more than 85% recorded once. This CDR3 is built from 15 residues. Trimming removed 7 bases at V and 0 bases at J, with 12 bases between. Germline-derived CDR1 and CDR2 are MNHEY and SMNVEV (reference sequence). With ipilimumab providing CTLA-4 blockade, focal radiation was administered to patients who had chemo-refractory metastatic non-small-cell lung cancer. Study observations and caveats: Interferon-beta and early blood T cell clone dynamics reportedly predicted response best. Radiotherapy plus ipilimumab was followed by expansion in blood of tumor-derived TCR clones.

The TCR was taken from a human donor with non-small cell lung cancer who had stable disease on radiotherapy plus ipilimumab. The chain links TRBV27 to TRBJ1-4; D may be TRBD1 (5 bases). Sequencing used peripheral blood, obtained from a patient treated with radiotherapy plus ipilimumab. The DNA for the CDR3 is TGTGCCAGCACCCACACAGGAACAACTAATGAAAAACTGTTTTTT. This sequence encodes CASTHTGTTNEKLFF.